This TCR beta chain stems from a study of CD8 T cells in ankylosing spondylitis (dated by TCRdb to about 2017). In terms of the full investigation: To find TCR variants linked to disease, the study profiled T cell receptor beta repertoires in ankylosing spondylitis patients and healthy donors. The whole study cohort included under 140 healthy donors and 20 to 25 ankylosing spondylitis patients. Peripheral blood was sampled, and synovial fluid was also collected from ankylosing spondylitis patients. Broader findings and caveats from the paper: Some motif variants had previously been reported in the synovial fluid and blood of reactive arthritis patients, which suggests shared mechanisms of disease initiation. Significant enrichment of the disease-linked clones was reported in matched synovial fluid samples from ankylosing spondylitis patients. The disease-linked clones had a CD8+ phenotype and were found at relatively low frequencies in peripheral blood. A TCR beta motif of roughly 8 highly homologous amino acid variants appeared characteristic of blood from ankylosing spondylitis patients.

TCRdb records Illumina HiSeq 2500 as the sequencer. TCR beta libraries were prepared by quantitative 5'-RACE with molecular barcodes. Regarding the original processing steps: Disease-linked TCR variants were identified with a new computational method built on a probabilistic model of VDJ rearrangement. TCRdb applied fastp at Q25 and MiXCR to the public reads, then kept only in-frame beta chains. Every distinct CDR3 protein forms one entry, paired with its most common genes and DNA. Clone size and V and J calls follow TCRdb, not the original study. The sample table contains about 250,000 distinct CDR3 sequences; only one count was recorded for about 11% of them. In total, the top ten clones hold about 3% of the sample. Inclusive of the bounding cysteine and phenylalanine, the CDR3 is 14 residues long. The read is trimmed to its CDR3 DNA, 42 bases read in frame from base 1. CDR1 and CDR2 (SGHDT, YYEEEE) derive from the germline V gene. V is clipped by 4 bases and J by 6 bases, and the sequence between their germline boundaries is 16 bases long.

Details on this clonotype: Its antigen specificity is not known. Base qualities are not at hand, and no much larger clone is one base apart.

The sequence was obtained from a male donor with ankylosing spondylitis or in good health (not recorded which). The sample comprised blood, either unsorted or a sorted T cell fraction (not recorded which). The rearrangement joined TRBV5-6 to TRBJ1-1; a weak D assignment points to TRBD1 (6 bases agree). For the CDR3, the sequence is CASSLSNRESEAFF. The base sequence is TGTGCCAGCAGCCTCAGTAACAGGGAGTCTGAAGCTTTCTTT.